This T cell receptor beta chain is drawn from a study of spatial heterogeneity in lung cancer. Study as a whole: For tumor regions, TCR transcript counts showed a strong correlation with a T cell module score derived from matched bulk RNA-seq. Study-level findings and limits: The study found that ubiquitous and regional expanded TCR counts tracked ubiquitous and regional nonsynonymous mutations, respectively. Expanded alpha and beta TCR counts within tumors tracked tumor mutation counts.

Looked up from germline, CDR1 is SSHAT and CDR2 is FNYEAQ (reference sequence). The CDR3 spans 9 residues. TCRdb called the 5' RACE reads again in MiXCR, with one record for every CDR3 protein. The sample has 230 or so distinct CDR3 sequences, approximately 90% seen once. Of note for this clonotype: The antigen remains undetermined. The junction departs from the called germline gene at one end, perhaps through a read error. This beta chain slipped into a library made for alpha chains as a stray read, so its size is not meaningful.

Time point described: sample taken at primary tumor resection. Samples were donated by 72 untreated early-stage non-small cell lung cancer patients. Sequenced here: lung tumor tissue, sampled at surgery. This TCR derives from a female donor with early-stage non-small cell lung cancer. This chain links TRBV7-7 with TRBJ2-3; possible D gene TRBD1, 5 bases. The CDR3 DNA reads TGTGCTAGCAGTCCAGGACACTATTTT. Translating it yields CASSPGHYF. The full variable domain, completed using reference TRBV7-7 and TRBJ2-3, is GAGVSQSPRYKVTKRGQDVTLRCDPISSHATLYWYQQALGQGPEFLTYFNYEAQPDKSGLPSDRFSAERPEGSISTLTIQRTEQRDSAMYRCASSPGHYFGPGTRLTVL.